This TCR beta chain comes out of a study of human T cells and chemical hapten exposure. Study in general: Each week of the approximately 25-week study, patients had diphenylcyclopropenone applied to the scalp. Application of 0.01% DPC to the upper back was done by patch test, with a reading at 6 days. Chiefly women, the patients showed alopecia areata, totalis or universalis. Study results and caveats: Controls had significantly fewer large CDR3 similarity clusters than were formed by expanded TCRs.

One entry per CDR3 protein results from TCRdb running MiXCR on the RACE reads. This sample has more than 45,000 distinct CDR3 sequences, with 12% found just once. This clonotype occurred a few times. No antigen is known for it. The time point is: patch test 3, about 24 weeks after DPC sensitization. Documented treatment: therapeutic diphenylcyclopropenone sensitization with weekly scalp DPC. Sequencing used whole blood, obtained in connection with sensitization to the hapten diphenylcyclopropenone (DPC). This TCR derives from a man aged 30 to 45 with alopecia areata. Some clones in this sample may be carry-over from other donors' samples.

The DNA of the CDR3 is TGTGCCAGCAGCGGACAGGGGACAACTAATGAAAAACTGTTTTTT. It translates to CASSGQGTTNEKLFF. This chain connects TRBV5-5 to TRBJ1-4; 9 nucleotides line up with TRBD1. Germline values: CDR1 SGHKS, CDR2 YYEKEE (reference sequence). The CDR3 spans 15 residues. V was clipped by 4 bases and J by 0 bases; unmatched bases: 1. The full variable domain, rest sourced from reference TRBV5-5 and TRBJ1-4, is DAGVTQSPTHLIKTRGQQVTLRCSPISGHKSVSWYQQVLGQGPQFIFQYYEKEERGRGNFPDRFSARQFPNYSSELNVNALLLGDSALYLCASSGQGTTNEKLFFGSGTQLSVL.